The clone carrying this TCR beta chain was seen once. As yet, its antigen is unknown. This sample was taken from a study of T-cell reconstitution after alpha-beta-depleted transplantation in children. Overall study findings and caveats: A year post-transplant, T-cell counts and diversity derived mostly from newly produced T cells. The study reportedly traced alpha-beta T cells about two months after transplant to several hundred expanded graft clones. In some patients, recipient T cells and intrathymic progenitors surviving conditioning explained high day-60 diversity.

The library targeted TCRbeta and was prepared with unique molecular identifiers. One entry per CDR3 protein results from TCRdb running MiXCR on the PCR reads. The sample consists of a few hundred thousand distinct CDR3 sequences, about 9.5% of them appearing once. With 0 bases clipped from V and 0 bases from J, the junction kept 3 bases outside the gene matches. This CDR3 is built from 17 residues. Germline assignment: CDR1 SGHRS and CDR2 YFSETQ. V gene TRBV5-1 combines with J gene TRBJ2-3; 11 positions agree with TRBD2. This clonotype was sampled from a boy in the first two years of life with acute myeloid leukemia, due to receive a stem cell transplant. The sample was PBMCs, taken before TCRalphabeta/CD19-depleted stem cell transplant. CDR3 bases: TGCGCCAGCAGCTTGGGGGCTAGCGGGGGGAGCACAGATACGCAGTATTTT. Amino acid sequence: CASSLGASGGSTDTQYF. Full variable domain (remainder filled in from reference TRBV5-1 and TRBJ2-3): KAGVTQTPRYLIKTRGQQVTLSCSPISGHRSVSWYQQTPGQGLQFLFEYFSETQRNKGNFPGRFSGRQFSNSRSEMNVSTLELGDSALYLCASSLGASGGSTDTQYFGPGTRLTVL.